A selection of T cell receptor beta chains follows, all from one sample in a study of blood T cell repertoires in COVID-19. Libraries were prepared by immunoSEQ multiplex PCR; TCRdb keeps only in-frame clonotypes and omits some of them. The table has about 260,000 clones, roughly 84% seen once. Specimen: peripheral blood. The receptors come from a man aged 55 to 70 with acute or convalescent COVID-19. Both conserved end residues are part of each CDR3. The order of the fields is V gene, clone size, J gene, D gene, CDR3 DNA, CDR3 protein. D genes are given only for firm matches. The listing skips clone size in some rows; elsewhere it reads once, few, many or a size class.

TRBV7-9,-,TRBJ2-2,-,TGTGCCAGCAGCTTAGGTTCGGGCACCGGGGAGCTGTTTTTT,CASSLGSGTGELFF
TRBV6-6,-,TRBJ1-3,-,TGTGCCAGCAGTAACCGGGACATTCCGCGGAACACCATATATTTT,CASSNRDIPRNTIYF
TRBV2,-,TRBJ2-2,-,TGTGCCAGCAGTTCCCAGGGTTCGAAGACCGGGGAGCTGTTTTTT,CASSSQGSKTGELFF
TRBV10-3,-,TRBJ1-1,-,TGTGCCGTCACAGGGTTAAGGGACACTGAAGCTTTCTTT,CAVTGLRDTEAFF
TRBV6-5,-,TRBJ2-2,-,TGTGCCAGCAGTCAAATTAGCCAGACCGGGGAGCTGTTTTTT,CASSQISQTGELFF
TRBV3-1/TRBV3-2,-,TRBJ1-1,TRBD1,TGTGCCAGCAGCAAGGGACAGCTGAACACTGAAGCTTTCTTT,CASSKGQLNTEAFF
TRBV4-3,-,TRBJ1-5,-,TGCGCCAGCAGCCAAGATCCTGGCCGGCCCCAGCATTTT,CASSQDPGRPQHF
TRBV5-1,-,TRBJ2-7,TRBD2,TGCGCCAGCAGTGGGGGGTCCGGGACTAGCGGGACGTACGAGCAGTACTTC,CASSGGSGTSGTYEQYF
TRBV7-3,-,TRBJ1-6,TRBD1,TGTGCCAGCAGCTTAATAGGACAGGGGCATTCACCCCTCCACTTT,CASSLIGQGHSPLHF
TRBV6-2/TRBV6-3,once,TRBJ2-1,TRBD2,TGTGCCAGCAGTCCATTAGCGGGAGGGCCCCACAATGAGCAGTTCTTC,CASSPLAGGPHNEQFF
TRBV7-6,-,TRBJ1-1,-,TGTGCCAGCAGCTTAGCGGCGGGGGCAGAAGCTTTCTTT,CASSLAAGAEAFF
TRBV9,-,TRBJ2-1,TRBD2,TGTGCCAGCAGCGTAGGGGCGGGAGTCGGCAATGAGCAGTTCTTC,CASSVGAGVGNEQFF
TRBV3-1/TRBV3-2,-,TRBJ2-2,TRBD2,TGTGCCAGCAGCCGTAGGGGCGGGGGAGACACCGGGGAGCTGTTTTTT,CASSRRGGGDTGELFF
TRBV5-1,-,TRBJ1-6,-,TGCGCCAGCAGCTCCCGGGAGGACGCCTATAATTCACCCCTCCACTTT,CASSSREDAYNSPLHF
TRBV7-3,-,TRBJ2-1,TRBD2,TGTGCCAGCAGCTTAGGCGGGGGGTCCTACAATGAGCAGTTCTTC,CASSLGGGSYNEQFF
TRBV19,-,TRBJ2-2,-,TGTGCCACCAAACCGTCGTTGGGGCAGGGCGGGGAGCTGTTTTTT,CATKPSLGQGGELFF